The rows below give T cell receptor beta chains drawn from one sample of a study of blood T cell repertoires in COVID-19. Generated by immunoSEQ multiplex PCR, the TCRdb table keeps only in-frame clones and is missing some. The sample yields around 150,000 clones, about 83% seen once. The material sequenced was peripheral blood. Receptors originate from a woman of 80 years or more with acute or convalescent COVID-19. CDR3s include the opening cysteine and the closing phenylalanine or tryptophan. The D gene is left open where the match is weak. Some rows mark clone size as missing; the rest say once, few, many or name a class of expanded clone.

size	V	length	D	J	DNA	CDR3
few	TRBV4-1	13	.	TRBJ2-5	TGCGCCAGCAGCCCCAGGAGGGAACAGACCCAGTACTTC	CASSPRREQTQYF
.	TRBV10-1	14	.	TRBJ2-2	TGCGCCAGCAGCAGAAGTCAGGGCCGCGGGGAGCTGTTTTTT	CASSRSQGRGELFF
.	TRBV3-1/TRBV3-2	13	.	TRBJ1-4	TGTGCCAGCAGCCAAGGCGGTCGAGGGTTACTGTTTTTT	CASSQGGRGLLFF
.	TRBV27	15	TRBD1	TRBJ1-1	TGTGCCAGCAGTGAAGGACAGGGGATGAACACTGAAGCTTTCTTT	CASSEGQGMNTEAFF
.	TRBV25-1	13	.	TRBJ1-1	TGTGCCAGCAGTGATGGGCGGGGTGCTGAAGCTTTCTTT	CASSDGRGAEAFF
once	TRBV6-1	15	TRBD1	TRBJ2-1	TGTGCCAGCAGTGAACGGGCACAGGGGGCCAATGAGCAGTTCTTC	CASSERAQGANEQFF
.	TRBV6-5	16	.	TRBJ1-1	TGTGCCAGCAGTTCCATAATGACAGCTATGAACACTGAAGCTTTCTTT	CASSSIMTAMNTEAFF
.	TRBV28	15	.	TRBJ2-6	TGTGCCAGCAGTTTAGGAGGGGTTGGGGCCAACGTCCTGACTTTC	CASSLGGVGANVLTF
.	TRBV24-1	15	TRBD2	TRBJ2-5	TGTGCCACCAGTCCCGGGGGGGCGGCATCGGAGACCCAGTACTTC	CATSPGGAASETQYF
.	TRBV21-1	16	.	TRBJ1-5	TGTGCCAGCAGCAGGGGGCCGGGACAGAAGAATCAGCCCCAGCATTTT	CASSRGPGQKNQPQHF
.	TRBV5-4	19	TRBD2	TRBJ2-5	TGTGCCAGCAGATTGGATCCTAGCGGGGTCCTCCCCCCGGATGAGACCCAGTACTTC	CASRLDPSGVLPPDETQYF